This TCR beta chain was identified during a study of T-cell reconstitution after alpha-beta-depleted transplantation in children. Notes on the study in general: Where alpha-beta T cells came from about two months after transplant was reportedly several hundred expanded graft clones. T-cell counts and diversity were attributed mostly to newly produced T cells one year after transplant.

J lost 4 bases, V lost 4 bases, and 9 bases had no gene match. This CDR3 contains 16 residues. Germline CDR1 reads MDHEN; CDR2 reads SYDVKM. Unique molecular identifiers were incorporated into the prepared TCRbeta library. Using its own MiXCR run on the PCR reads, TCRdb lists one record per CDR3 protein. The sample lists 150,000 to 200,000 distinct CDR3 sequences, approximately 6.8% seen once, with 4.5% in the top ten. Ten or more counts support this clonotype. The target antigen is unknown. The V and J genes are TRBV28 and TRBJ2-7; 11 nucleotides match TRBD1. The sequence came from a girl in the first two years of life with combined immunodeficiency, due to receive a stem cell transplant. Source: PBMCs, taken before TCRalphabeta/CD19-depleted stem cell transplant. This CDR3 reads CASSWSRDRGRYEQYF. Written as DNA, the CDR3 is TGTGCCAGCAGTTGGTCCCGGGACAGGGGGAGGTACGAGCAGTACTTC.